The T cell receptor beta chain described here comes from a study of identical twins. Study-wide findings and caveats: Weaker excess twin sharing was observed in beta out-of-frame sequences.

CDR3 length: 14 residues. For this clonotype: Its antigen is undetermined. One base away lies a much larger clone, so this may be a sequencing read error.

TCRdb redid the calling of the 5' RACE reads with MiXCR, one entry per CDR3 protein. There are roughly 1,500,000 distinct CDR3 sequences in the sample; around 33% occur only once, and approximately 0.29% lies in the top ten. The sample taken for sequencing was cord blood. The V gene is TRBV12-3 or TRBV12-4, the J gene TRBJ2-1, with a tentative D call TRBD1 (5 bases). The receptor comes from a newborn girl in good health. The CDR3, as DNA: TGTGCCGGCAGTCTCACCATGACAGCTAATGAGCAGTTCTTC. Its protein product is CAGSLTMTANEQFF.